This paragraph covers one T cell receptor beta chain sequence. Antigen: not known. From germline, CDR1 is SGHTA and CDR2 FQGTGA. The CDR3 length is 15 residues. Germline trimming cut 4 bases from V and 1 base from J; bases unmatched to any gene: 0. This sample was included in a study of OX40 agonist ivuxolimab in advanced cancers. Samples of blood were obtained at baseline, on cycle 4 day 1, and on cycle 7 day 1. Clones were sequenced by immunoSEQ multiplex PCR, and TCRdb holds only the in-frame ones, with some missing. The sample includes around 65,000 clones, around 92% seen only once; the top ten take about an eighth. Study results and caveats: CD4+ and CD8+ T cells in blood underwent clonal expansion by week 6 at 0.1 to 3.0 mg/kg.

The chain has TRBV7-3 and TRBJ2-2; 10 bases are shared with TRBD2. The specimen comprised CD4+ or CD8+ T cells sorted from blood, sampled in a trial of the OX40 agonist ivuxolimab. The clonotype originates from an adult with an advanced solid tumor such as melanoma, head and neck, liver or kidney cancer. This CDR3 is CASSWTSGNTGELFF. CDR3 in DNA: TGTGCCAGCAGCTGGACTAGCGGGAACACCGGGGAGCTGTTTTTT.